Listed here are 32 T cell receptor beta chains from one sample, sequenced in a study of regulatory T cells in long-lasting Graves disease. Libraries of TCR beta came from iRepertoire HTBI primers plus Arm-PCR of CDR3 regions. One entry per CDR3 protein, called by TCRdb with MiXCR from the multiplex PCR reads. The sample consists of under 500,000 distinct CDR3 sequences, less than 25% of them appearing once. Regarding time point: persistent/refractory GD, antithyroid drugs over 5 years with positive TRAb. Generation of the TCR library employed RNA extracted from PBMCs. The sequencing here drew on peripheral blood mononuclear cells (PBMCs), taken when the disease was refractory, from a patient treated with antithyroid drugs. The receptor source for this set is a female donor with Graves disease.

This clonotype appeared a few times. This chain connects TRBV19 to TRBJ2-5; the match to TRBD1 covers 8 bases. Losses at the gene ends were 4 bases for V and 3 bases for J; bases not matched to a gene: 4. The CDR3 length is 14 residues. Germline CDR1 reads LNHDA; CDR2 reads SQIVND (reference sequence). The CDR3 spells CASSTQGAKETQYF. The CDR3 bases are TGTGCCAGTAGTACGCAGGGGGCGAAAGAGACCCAGTACTTC.

This clonotype showed up many times. The gene calls are TRBV12-3 or TRBV12-4 and TRBJ2-4; TRBD1 aligns across 9 bases. The V and J ends lost 5 bases and 6 bases, in that order; junction bases with no gene match: 5. The CDR3 totals 14 residues. CDR3 coding DNA: TGTGCCAGCAGTCCAGGGACAGGGTCAAACATTCAGTACTTC. Translation gives CASSPGTGSNIQYF.

This clonotype was observed a handful of times. The rearrangement uses TRBV19 and TRBJ2-2, with D possibly being TRBD2 (6 bases). CDR3 size: 14 residues. The V and J ends lost 10 bases and 3 bases respectively, with 15 bases between them. Germline CDR1 and CDR2: LNHDA and SQIVND (reference sequence). The CDR3 region is CATAQTRYTGELFF. The CDR3 DNA is TGTGCCACCGCCCAGACTAGGTACACCGGGGAGCTGTTTTTT.

This clonotype appeared a few times. The chain employs TRBV25-1 and TRBJ2-5; D may match TRBD1 or TRBD2 (5 bases each). The germline gives CDR1 MGHDK, CDR2 SYGVNS. The CDR3 totals 14 residues. V lost 1 base and J lost 7, with 13 bases in between. The CDR3 protein is CASSEFGGLRTQYF. Here the CDR3 DNA reads TGTGCCAGCAGTGAATTTGGGGGTCTGAGGACCCAGTACTTC. The whole variable domain, remainder taken from reference TRBV25-1 and TRBJ2-5, is EADIYQTPRYLVIGTGKKITLECSQTMGHDKMYWYQQDPGMELHLIHYSYGVNSTEKGDLSSESTVSRIRTEHFPLTLESARPSHTSQYLCASSEFGGLRTQYFGPGTRLLVL.

This clonotype was counted many times. The V and J genes are TRBV3-1 and TRBJ1-5; D perhaps matches TRBD1 (6 bases). The CDR3 runs 15 residues. Trimming cost V 0 bases and J 3 bases, with 9 bases left between them. The germline gives CDR1 LGHDT, CDR2 YNNKEL (reference sequence). CDR3 residues: CASSQDPGANQPQHF. As DNA, the CDR3 is TGTGCCAGCAGCCAAGATCCGGGGGCCAATCAGCCCCAGCATTTT.

This clonotype was recorded many times. The rearrangement links TRBV28 to TRBJ2-5, with a possible D match to TRBD1 (7 bases). V lost 8 bases, J lost 1 base, and 14 bases lay in between. The length of the CDR3 is 14 residues. CDR1 MDHEN and CDR2 SYDVKM come from the germline V gene. CDR3 sequence (DNA): TGTGCCAGCCATCGACAGGGAGGCCAAGAGACCCAGTACTTC. The encoded protein is CASHRQGGQETQYF. Combining the CDR3 with reference TRBV28 and TRBJ2-5 gives the whole variable domain DVKVTQSSRYLVKRTGEKVFLECVQDMDHENMFWYRQDPGLGLRLIYFSYDVKMKEKGDIPEGYSVSREKKERFSLILESASTNQTSMYLCASHRQGGQETQYFGPGTRLLVL.

The rearrangement joins TRBV3-1 to TRBJ2-2; D call uncertain. Germline V CDR1 and CDR2: LGHDT, YNNKEL (reference sequence). V was pared by 4 bases and J by 0 bases, with 12 bases between. This CDR3 contains 16 residues. The chain's CDR3 is CASSPHDPTNTGELFF. CDR3 nucleotide sequence: TGTGCCAGCAGCCCCCATGACCCCACGAACACCGGGGAGCTGTTTTTT. The full variable domain, its missing parts supplied by reference TRBV3-1 and TRBJ2-2, is DTAVSQTPKYLVTQMGNDKSIKCEQNLGHDTMYWYKQDSKKFLKIMFSYNNKELIINETVPNRFSPKSPDKAHLNLHINSLELGDSAVYFCASSPHDPTNTGELFFGEGSRLTVL.

This clonotype has a handful of counts. This rearrangement joins TRBV19 to TRBJ1-1; maybe TRBD1 (6 bases). Germline CDR1 is LNHDA and CDR2 is SQIVND (reference sequence). With 6 bases removed from V and 8 bases from J, the gap between germline ends came to 16 bases. CDR3 length: 13 residues. CDR3 amino acids: CASRMLQGREAFF. CDR3 bases: TGTGCCAGTAGGATGCTACAGGGTCGGGAAGCTTTCTTT. The full variable domain, in which reference TRBV19 and TRBJ1-1 provide the parts outside the CDR3, is DGGITQSPKYLFRKEGQNVTLSCEQNLNHDAMYWYRQDPGQGLRLIYYSQIVNDFQKGDIAEGYSVSREKKESFPLTVTSAQKNPTAFYLCASRMLQGREAFFGQGTRLTVV.

This chain links TRBV6-5 with TRBJ2-2; 10 nucleotides agree with TRBD2. This CDR3 region has 16 residues. In germline, CDR1 is MNHEY, CDR2 SVGAGI. V shed 7 bases and J 3 bases; nucleotides not matched to a gene: 8. As DNA, the CDR3 is TGTGCCAGCACTTATAGCGGGAGGATTGACACCGGGGAGCTGTTTTTT. This translates into CASTYSGRIDTGELFF.

This clonotype showed up many times. One end of the junction varies from germline; a read error may be responsible. The chain employs TRBV7-2 and TRBJ1-2; D is perhaps TRBD1 (5 bases). Germline CDR1 is SGHTA and CDR2 is FQGNSA. CDR3 size: 14 residues. The DNA for the CDR3 is TGTGCCAGCACCCCGGCGGGGCTACAGGCAGGGTGGGATTTC. Translated, it gives CASTPAGLQAGWDF.

This chain links TRBV30 with TRBJ1-2; D ambiguous. Deletions cut 0 bases from V and 4 bases from J, with 9 bases between. The length of the CDR3 is 13 residues. Looked up from germline, CDR1 is GTSNPN and CDR2 is SVGIG (reference sequence). The CDR3 reads CAWSVGWTYGYTF. The CDR3 DNA reads TGTGCCTGGAGTGTAGGGTGGACCTATGGCTACACCTTC.

Many counts were recorded for this clonotype. The chain joins TRBV7-9 to TRBJ2-5, with D hard to call. Germline lookup yields CDR1 SEHNR and CDR2 FQNEAQ (reference sequence). V dropped 3 bases and J dropped 0 bases, with 8 bases sitting between them. The CDR3 contains 14 residues. The CDR3, as DNA: TGTGCCAGCAGCTTTATCCAGAACCAAGAGACCCAGTACTTC. The encoded protein is CASSFIQNQETQYF.

Ten or more counts support this clonotype. The chain carries TRBV7-2 and TRBJ2-7; the match to TRBD2 covers 8 bases. Germline V CDR1 and CDR2: SGHTA, FQGNSA. This CDR3 region has 14 residues. Germline trimming cut 1 base from V and 5 bases from J; bases unmatched to any gene: 4. CDR3 coding DNA: TGTGCCAGCAGCTTAGGGGGGACTAGTAACGAGCAGTACTTC. It yields the protein CASSLGGTSNEQYF.

This sequence joins TRBV24-1 and TRBJ2-3; TRBD1 matches 7 bases. J lost 2 bases, V lost 3 bases, and 4 bases had no gene match. Looked up from germline, CDR1 is KGHDR and CDR2 is SFDVKD. CDR3 length: 15 amino acids. The DNA for the CDR3 is TGTGCCACCAGTGATAGAGACAGGGACACAGATACGCAGTATTTT. It codes for CATSDRDRDTDTQYF.

V usage is TRBV20-1 and J usage is TRBJ2-5; no firm D call. Germline CDR1 is DFQATT and CDR2 is SNEGSKA (reference sequence). V lost 0 bases and J 1 base, leaving 18 bases between the germline ends. The length of the CDR3 is 17 residues. DNA for the CDR3: TGCAGTGCTAGAGATTCGTTAGCCCTAAGCACCCAAGAGACCCAGTACTTC. Translating it yields CSARDSLALSTQETQYF.

In the case of this clonotype: One base away lies a much larger clone, so this may be a sequencing read error. The CDR3 here is CASSLSRGGNTGELFF. The CDR3 nucleotides are TGTGCCAGCAGTTTATCGAGGGGGGGCAACACCGGGGAGCTGTTTTTT. The chain is built from TRBV28 and TRBJ2-2, with D possibly being TRBD2 (7 bases). Deletions cut 1 base from V and 2 bases from J, with 11 bases between. The length of the CDR3 is 16 residues. Germline CDR1 and CDR2: MDHEN and SYDVKM.

As concerns this clonotype: A much bigger clone sits one base away, suggesting this may be a read error. The V gene is TRBV11-2, the J gene TRBJ2-5, with D possibly TRBD2 on 6 matching bases. The germline gives CDR1 SGHAT, CDR2 FQNNGV. The CDR3 covers 13 residues. The CDR3 protein is CAGSDSSVETQYF. The CDR3 nucleotides read TGTGCCGGCAGCGATTCTAGCGTCGAGACCCAGTACTTC.

CDR3 protein: CASSSWTGETDTQYF. The DNA for the CDR3 is TGTGCCAGCAGCTCCTGGACAGGGGAAACAGATACGCAGTATTTT. The chain carries TRBV7-9 and TRBJ2-3; the match to TRBD1 covers 9 bases. Losses at the gene ends were 4 bases for V and 3 bases for J; bases not matched to a gene: 5. The CDR3 is 15 residues long. CDR1 and CDR2 from the germline V gene are SEHNR and FQNEAQ (reference sequence).

This clonotype was picked up a small number of times. V usage is TRBV7-3 and J usage is TRBJ2-2, with TRBD1 matching over 9 bases. V shed 5 bases, J shed 4 bases, and the junction held 5 bases outside the gene matches. The CDR3 has 15 amino acids. Germline V gene lookup returns CDR1 SGHTA and CDR2 FQGTGA. The CDR3 sequence is CASSRTGETTGELFF. CDR3 sequence (DNA): TGTGCCAGCAGCAGGACAGGGGAAACCACCGGGGAGCTGTTTTTT.

This clonotype was observed at least ten times. V usage is TRBV9 and J usage is TRBJ1-2; D is perhaps TRBD1 (6 bases). The CDR3 is 15 amino acids. Deletions cut 0 bases from V and 2 bases from J, with 11 bases between. Germline CDR1 reads SGDLS; CDR2 reads YYNGEE. DNA of the CDR3: TGTGCCAGCAGCGTAGACAACAGGGTCAACTATGGCTACACCTTC. Its protein is CASSVDNRVNYGYTF.

In regard to this clonotype: At one of its ends the junction is not consistent with the germline gene, which may arise from a read error. The chain employs TRBV28 and TRBJ2-7, with a weak D call TRBD1 (5 bases). Germline V CDR1 and CDR2: MDHEN, SYDVKM. The CDR3 extends over 11 amino acids. The CDR3 DNA is TGTGCCAGCAGAGACAGCTACGAGCGGTACTTC. This sequence encodes CASRDSYERYF.

This sequence joins TRBV20-1 and TRBJ1-1, with D maybe TRBD1 (5 bases). This CDR3 comprises 19 residues. Germline V lookup: CDR1 DFQATT, CDR2 SNEGSKA (reference sequence). With 0 bases removed from V and 0 bases from J, the gap between germline ends came to 23 bases. CDR3: CSARDPSRARAGVNTEAFF. CDR3 nucleotides: TGCAGTGCTAGAGATCCTAGCAGGGCCAGGGCGGGGGTGAACACTGAAGCTTTCTTT.

This clonotype was detected many times. The genes are TRBV5-1 and TRBJ1-1, with 8 bases that match TRBD1. The CDR3 consists of 15 residues. J lost 1 base, V lost 4 bases, and 6 bases had no gene match. The germline gives CDR1 SGHRS, CDR2 YFSETQ. This chain's CDR3 is CASSTGQGKNTEAFF. CDR3 nucleotides: TGCGCCAGCAGCACCGGACAGGGCAAGAACACTGAAGCTTTCTTT.

In this sample, this clonotype turned up a few times. V is TRBV27 and J is TRBJ2-5; 9 bases map to TRBD1. The V and J ends lost 5 bases and 4 bases, in that order; junction bases with no gene match: 8. The CDR3 covers 15 residues. CDR1 and CDR2 from the germline V gene are MNHEY and SMNVEV (reference sequence). The CDR3 DNA follows: TGTGCCAGCAGTGTGACAGGGGGAAAAGGAGAGACCCAGTACTTC. Translation gives CASSVTGGKGETQYF.

A remark on this clonotype: The junction shows a germline mismatch at one end, possibly a read error. The genes are TRBV7-9 and TRBJ2-7, with TRBD2 matching 9 bases. Per germline, CDR1 SEHNR and CDR2 FQNEAQ (reference sequence). This CDR3 is built from 14 residues. The chain's CDR3 is CASSLSGSSYEQCF. CDR3 nucleotides: TGTGCCAGCAGCCTTAGCGGGAGCTCCTACGAGCAGTGCTTC. The complete variable domain, with remaining parts taken from reference TRBV7-9 and TRBJ2-7, reads DTGVSQNPRHKITKRGQNVTFRCDPISEHNRLYWYRQTLGQGPEFLTYFQNEAQLEKSRLLSDRFSAERPKGSFSTLEIQRTEQGDSAMYLCASSLSGSSYEQCFGPGTRLTVT.

This clonotype was detected only a few times. The rearrangement joins TRBV20-1 to TRBJ2-5; 8 bases are a match to TRBD1. Germline CDR1 is DFQATT and CDR2 is SNEGSKA (reference sequence). The V gene end was trimmed by 4 bases and the J gene end by 2 bases; junction bases not matched to a gene: 6. The CDR3 totals 14 residues. CDR3 nucleotides: TGCAGTGCTATCCCAACAGGGGGTCAAGAGACCCAGTACTTC. Amino acid sequence: CSAIPTGGQETQYF.

The J gene is TRBJ2-1, the V gene TRBV7-9; 9 bases match TRBD1. Germline lookup yields CDR1 SEHNR and CDR2 FQNEAQ (reference sequence). The CDR3 has 15 residues. The trim removed 2 bases at V and 5 bases at J, leaving 4 bases unmatched. Here the CDR3 reads CASSLWDRDDNEQFF. As DNA, the CDR3 is TGTGCCAGCAGCTTATGGGACAGGGACGACAATGAGCAGTTCTTC.

This chain joins TRBV29-1 and TRBJ1-3; no firm D call. V shed 7 bases and J shed 3 bases, with 7 bases lying between them. This CDR3 is built from 11 residues. In germline, CDR1 is SQVTM, CDR2 ANQGSEA. CDR3 in amino acids: CSGGDGNTIYF. As DNA, the CDR3 is TGCAGCGGGGGAGATGGAAACACCATATATTTT.

There are many counts of this clonotype. The chain uses TRBV11-2 and TRBJ2-7; 7 bases are shared with TRBD1. The CDR3 extends over 15 amino acids. The germline V gene has CDR1 SGHAT and CDR2 FQNNGV. The J segment lost 2 bases and the V segment lost 4 bases, leaving 8 bases of the junction unmatched. CDR3 DNA: TGTGCCAGCAGCTCTCAACAGGGGAGCGCCTACGAGCAGTACTTC. Its translation: CASSSQQGSAYEQYF.

The chain has TRBV2 and TRBJ2-2, with 12 bases that match TRBD2. From germline, CDR1 is SNHLY and CDR2 FYNNEI. The CDR3 consists of 16 residues. The J segment lost 5 bases and the V segment lost 7 bases, leaving 8 bases of the junction unmatched. The CDR3 spells CASNALAGGLTGELFF. DNA of the CDR3: TGTGCCAGCAATGCGCTAGCGGGAGGGCTTACCGGGGAGCTGTTTTTT.

The chain joins TRBV28 to TRBJ2-2; 7 bases map to TRBD1. The CDR3 is made up of 12 amino acids. The ends lost 5 bases at V and 9 bases at J; junction bases unmatched: 3. Germline V gene data show CDR1 as MDHEN and CDR2 as SYDVKM. In nucleotides, the CDR3 is TGTGCCAGCAGTCCGACAGGGTGGGAGCTGTTTTTT. Translation: CASSPTGWELFF.

On this clonotype itself: It may be a read error: a sequence one base away is much more abundant. The gene calls are TRBV28 and TRBJ2-7; no firm D call. The CDR3 length is 15 residues. Trimming removed 7 bases at V and 2 bases at J, with 18 bases between. Germline CDR1 is MDHEN and CDR2 is SYDVKM. CDR3 amino acids: CASILSARVPYEQYF. CDR3 DNA sequence: TGTGCCAGCATTTTGAGTGCACGCGTTCCCTACGAGCAGTACTTC.